Presented here are 17 T cell receptor beta chains from one specimen sequenced in a study of chemoradiotherapy in HPV16-positive cancers. Sequencing was performed with immunoSEQ multiplex PCR; in TCRdb, only in-frame clones are kept and a portion is missing. The data contain about 2,000 clones, around 80% of them seen just once; the ten biggest clones take up roughly 10%. The starting material was tumor tissue, obtained from a patient who underwent chemoradiotherapy. The receptors were gathered from a human donor with HPV-associated anogenital cancer.

This sequence joins TRBV30 and TRBJ1-2, with D tentatively TRBD1 (6 bases). V was shortened by 4 bases and J by 1 base, with 13 bases between the two germline ends. The CDR3 consists of 14 residues. Germline V CDR1 and CDR2: GTSNPN, SVGIG (reference sequence). This chain's CDR3 is CAWKSGAYNYGYTF. The CDR3 DNA sequence: TGTGCCTGGAAATCAGGGGCCTATAACTATGGCTACACCTTC.

The chain's CDR3 is CASSPGTGLTGELFF. CDR3 DNA sequence: TGTGCCAGCTCACCTGGGACAGGCCTCACCGGGGAGCTGTTTTTT. The rearrangement links TRBV18 to TRBJ2-2; the match to TRBD1 covers 8 bases. This CDR3 has 15 amino acids. CDR1 and CDR2 (germline): KGHSH, LQKENI. Trimming cost V 3 bases and J 4 bases; bases outside gene matches: 4.

This clone has more than one count but fewer than ten. The chain combines TRBV28 with TRBJ2-7; D gene ambiguous. V lost 5 bases and J lost 7, with 15 bases in between. This CDR3 spans 13 amino acids. CDR1 is MDHEN and CDR2 is SYDVKM in the germline V gene. The CDR3 spells CASSLSLRPEQYF. In DNA form, the CDR3 reads TGTGCCAGCAGTCTCTCGTTACGACCGGAGCAGTACTTC. Supplemented by reference TRBV28 and TRBJ2-7, the full variable domain reads DVKVTQSSRYLVKRTGEKVFLECVQDMDHENMFWYRQDPGLGLRLIYFSYDVKMKEKGDIPEGYSVSREKKERFSLILESASTNQTSMYLCASSLSLRPEQYFGPGTRLTVT.

The chain has TRBV18 and TRBJ2-1; 8 bases line up with TRBD2. J was trimmed by 10 bases and V by 4 bases; bases with no gene match: 18. This CDR3 has 17 residues. Germline CDR1 reads KGHSH; CDR2 reads LQKENI. CDR3 sequence reads: CASSRFEASGGPIEQFF. The CDR3 nucleotides are TGTGCCAGCTCACGTTTTGAGGCGAGCGGGGGCCCTATAGAGCAGTTCTTC.

This clone was observed once. The chain combines TRBV5-1 with TRBJ2-2; D is ambiguous. CDR3 length equals 13 residues. Looked up from germline, CDR1 is SGHRS and CDR2 is YFSETQ. With 4 bases removed from V and 1 base from J, the gap between germline ends came to 5 bases. The CDR3 sequence: CASSIGNTGELFF. As DNA, the CDR3 is TGCGCCAGCAGCATCGGGAACACCGGGGAGCTGTTTTTT.

The chain uses TRBV10-1 and TRBJ1-1; 7 nucleotides match TRBD1. The CDR3 consists of 15 residues. With 3 bases clipped from V and 0 bases from J, the junction kept 4 bases outside the gene matches. From germline, CDR1 is WNHNN and CDR2 SYGVQD (reference sequence). This chain's CDR3 is CASSDSTGMNTEAFF. CDR3 nucleotides: TGCGCCAGCAGTGACTCGACAGGGATGAACACTGAAGCTTTCTTT.

This clone has only a few counts. The rearrangement links TRBV5-4 to TRBJ2-5; D possibly corresponds to TRBD1 (6 bases). The CDR3 sequence is 14 residues long. Germline V gives CDR1 SGHNT, CDR2 YYREEE (reference sequence). Trimming took off 4 bases at V and 2 bases at J, with 12 bases between the two ends. CDR3 sequence: CASSRDITQETQYF. In nucleotides, the CDR3 is TGTGCCAGCAGCCGGGACATAACACAAGAGACCCAGTACTTC.

This clone was picked up a small number of times. This chain links TRBV7-8 with TRBJ1-1; D gene unclear. V was trimmed by 0 bases and J by 4 bases, leaving 12 bases between them. The CDR3 is 15 residues long. Germline CDR1 reads SGHVS; CDR2 reads FQNEAQ. DNA for the CDR3: TGTGCCAGCAGCTTAGCGCCAGGTCGCGCCACTGAAGCTTTCTTT. Residues: CASSLAPGRATEAFF.

The V and J genes are TRBV6-1 and TRBJ1-1; no clear D gene. The ends were cut back, 8 bases at V and 1 base at J, with 11 bases in the middle. Germline V CDR1 and CDR2: MNHNS, SASEGT. There are 13 residues in the CDR3. For the CDR3, the DNA is TGTGCCAGCCGAGCCGGCCAGAACACTGAAGCTTTCTTT. Translated: CASRAGQNTEAFF.

This clone was picked up one time. This chain uses TRBV16 with TRBJ1-4; tentative D call: TRBD1 (5 bases). CDR1 and CDR2 from the germline V gene are KGHSY and FQNENV. With 0 bases removed from V and 7 bases from J, the gap between germline ends came to 15 bases. This CDR3 has 16 residues. CDR3 nucleotide sequence: TGTGCCAGCAGCCAATCGATAGGGGCTACGGGTGAAAAACTGTTTTTT. Its translation is CASSQSIGATGEKLFF.

The chain joins TRBV6-5 to TRBJ2-1, with 8 bases fitting TRBD2. The V gene end was trimmed by 2 bases and the J gene end by 5 bases; junction bases not matched to a gene: 8. The CDR3 contains 16 residues. Germline CDR1 and CDR2: MNHEY and SVGAGI. CDR3 DNA: TGTGCCAGCAGTTACGGTCGGCTAGCGGGCCACAATGAGCAGTTCTTC. Translation: CASSYGRLAGHNEQFF.

This clone turned up a few times. CDR3 coding DNA: TGTGCCAGCAGCTCGGGACAGGCTGGAAACACCATATATTTT. As protein: CASSSGQAGNTIYF. The V and J genes are TRBV5-5 and TRBJ1-3, with 8 bases identical to TRBD1. The CDR3 totals 14 residues. V lost 3 bases, J lost 2 bases, and 1 base stayed unmatched. CDR1 SGHKS and CDR2 YYEKEE come from the germline V gene (reference sequence).

J is TRBJ2-1 and V is TRBV5-1; 13 nucleotides line up with TRBD2. The CDR3 runs 19 residues. The V gene end was trimmed by 4 bases and the J gene end by 0 bases; junction bases not matched to a gene: 10. Germline-derived CDR1 and CDR2 are SGHRS and YFSETQ. This CDR3 reads CASSRLGLAGSSSYNEQFF. CDR3 nucleotide sequence: TGCGCCAGCAGCAGACTGGGACTAGCGGGATCGAGCTCCTACAATGAGCAGTTCTTC.

The rearrangement links TRBV5-1 to TRBJ2-2, with D possibly matching TRBD2 (7 bases). V dropped 3 bases and J dropped 3 bases, with 12 bases sitting between them. CDR1 and CDR2 from the germline V gene are SGHRS and YFSETQ. The length of the CDR3 is 15 residues. CDR3 sequence reads: CASSSSGGDTGELFF. In DNA, the CDR3 is TGCGCCAGCAGCTCATCGGGGGGCGACACCGGGGAGCTGTTTTTT.

The J gene is TRBJ2-7, the V gene TRBV5-1; TRBD2 agrees at 7 bases. Per germline, CDR1 SGHRS and CDR2 YFSETQ. This CDR3 region has 14 residues. The J segment lost 3 bases and the V segment lost 0 bases, leaving 3 bases of the junction unmatched. CDR3 coding DNA: TGCGCCAGCAGCTTGGAAGCGGGGTACTACGAGCAGTACTTC. Its translation is CASSLEAGYYEQYF.

This clone was counted between two and nine times. The chain links TRBV10-3 to TRBJ1-4; D is unclear. The CDR3 runs 14 residues. V lost 3 bases and J lost 0, with 5 bases in between. Germline lookup yields CDR1 ENHRY and CDR2 SYGVKD. CDR3 region: CAISDRTTNEKLFF. Here the CDR3 DNA reads TGTGCCATCAGTGACAGGACAACTAATGAAAAACTGTTTTTT.

The genes are TRBV9 and TRBJ2-4, with 8 bases that match TRBD2. J lost 0 bases, V lost 0 bases, and 11 bases had no gene match. In germline, CDR1 is SGDLS, CDR2 YYNGEE. The CDR3 length is 19 residues. In DNA form, the CDR3 reads TGTGCCAGCAGCGTAGTAGTCGGCGGGGGGAGATTAGCCAAAAACATTCAGTACTTC. Translation: CASSVVVGGGRLAKNIQYF.